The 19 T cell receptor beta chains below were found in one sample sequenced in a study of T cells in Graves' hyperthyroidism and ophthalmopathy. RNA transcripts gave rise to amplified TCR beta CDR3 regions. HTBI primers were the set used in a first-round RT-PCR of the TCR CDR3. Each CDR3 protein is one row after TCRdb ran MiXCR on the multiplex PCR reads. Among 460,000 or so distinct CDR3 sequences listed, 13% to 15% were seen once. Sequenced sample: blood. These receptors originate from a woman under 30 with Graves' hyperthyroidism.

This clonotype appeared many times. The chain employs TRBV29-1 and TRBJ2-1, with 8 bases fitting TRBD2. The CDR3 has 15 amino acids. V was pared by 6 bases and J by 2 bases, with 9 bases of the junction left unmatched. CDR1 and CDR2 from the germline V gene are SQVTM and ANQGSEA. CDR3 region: CSVDSGTRAYNEQFF. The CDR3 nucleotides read TGCAGCGTCGACTCCGGGACTAGAGCCTACAATGAGCAGTTCTTC.

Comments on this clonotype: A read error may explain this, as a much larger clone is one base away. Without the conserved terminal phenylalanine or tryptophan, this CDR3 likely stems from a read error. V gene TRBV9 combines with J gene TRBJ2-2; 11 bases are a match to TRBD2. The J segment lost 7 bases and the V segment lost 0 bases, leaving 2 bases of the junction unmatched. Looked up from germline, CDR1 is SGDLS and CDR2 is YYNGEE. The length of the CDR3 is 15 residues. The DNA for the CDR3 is TGTGCCAGCAGCGTAGCACTAGCGGGAGTCGGGGAGCTGTTTATT. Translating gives CASSVALAGVGELFI.

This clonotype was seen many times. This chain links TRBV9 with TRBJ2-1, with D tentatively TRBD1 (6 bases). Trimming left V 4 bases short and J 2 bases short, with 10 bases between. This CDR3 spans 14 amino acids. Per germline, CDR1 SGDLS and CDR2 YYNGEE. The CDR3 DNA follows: TGTGCCAGCAGCCCAAGGACAGCCTACAATGAGCAGTTCTTC. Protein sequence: CASSPRTAYNEQFF. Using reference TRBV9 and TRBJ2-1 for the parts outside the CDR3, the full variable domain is DSGVTQTPKHLITATGQRVTLRCSPRSGDLSVYWYQQSLDQGLQFLIQYYNGEERAKGNILERFSAQQFPDLHSELNLSSLELGDSALYFCASSPRTAYNEQFFGPGTRLTVL.

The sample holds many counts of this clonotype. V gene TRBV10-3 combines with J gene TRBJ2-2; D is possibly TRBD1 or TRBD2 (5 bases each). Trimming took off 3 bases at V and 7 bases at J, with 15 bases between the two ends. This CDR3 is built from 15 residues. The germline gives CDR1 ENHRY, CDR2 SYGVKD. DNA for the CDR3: TGTGCCATCAGTGACCCAGGGAGCGGTATCGGGGAGCTGTTTTTT. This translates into CAISDPGSGIGELFF.

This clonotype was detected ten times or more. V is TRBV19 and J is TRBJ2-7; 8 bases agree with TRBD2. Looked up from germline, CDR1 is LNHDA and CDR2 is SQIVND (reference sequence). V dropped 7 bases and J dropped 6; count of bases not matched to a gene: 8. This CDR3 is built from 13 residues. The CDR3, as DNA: TGTGCCAGTAAAGTAGCGGGGAGGGGCGAGCAGTACTTC. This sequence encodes CASKVAGRGEQYF.

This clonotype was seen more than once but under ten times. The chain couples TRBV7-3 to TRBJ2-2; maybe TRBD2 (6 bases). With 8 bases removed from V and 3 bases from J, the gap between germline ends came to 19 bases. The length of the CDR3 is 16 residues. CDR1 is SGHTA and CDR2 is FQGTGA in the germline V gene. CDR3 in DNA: TGTGCCAGCGGGACCCGTAGCGGAGTCGACACCGGGGAGCTGTTTTTT. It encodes CASGTRSGVDTGELFF.

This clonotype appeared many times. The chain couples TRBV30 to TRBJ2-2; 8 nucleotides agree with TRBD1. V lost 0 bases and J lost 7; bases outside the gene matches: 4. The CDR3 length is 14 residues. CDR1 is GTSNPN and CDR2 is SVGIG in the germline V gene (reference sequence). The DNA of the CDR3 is TGTGCCTGGAGTGTAGACAGGGGAGGCGGGGAGCTGTTTTTT. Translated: CAWSVDRGGGELFF.

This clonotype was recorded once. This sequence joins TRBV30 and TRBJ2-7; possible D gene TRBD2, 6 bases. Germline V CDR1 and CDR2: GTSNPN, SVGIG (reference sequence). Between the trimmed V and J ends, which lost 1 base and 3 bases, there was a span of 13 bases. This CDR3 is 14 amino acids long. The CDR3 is CAWSEDSGYYEQYF. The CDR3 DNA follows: TGTGCCTGGAGTGAGGATAGCGGCTACTACGAGCAGTACTTC.

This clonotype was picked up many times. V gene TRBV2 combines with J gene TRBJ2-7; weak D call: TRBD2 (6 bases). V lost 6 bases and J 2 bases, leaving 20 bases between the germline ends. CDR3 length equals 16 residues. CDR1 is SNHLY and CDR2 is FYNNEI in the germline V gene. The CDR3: CASRDPGGESAYEQYV. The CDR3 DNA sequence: TGTGCCAGCAGGGACCCCGGGGGTGAGTCTGCCTACGAGCAGTACGTC.

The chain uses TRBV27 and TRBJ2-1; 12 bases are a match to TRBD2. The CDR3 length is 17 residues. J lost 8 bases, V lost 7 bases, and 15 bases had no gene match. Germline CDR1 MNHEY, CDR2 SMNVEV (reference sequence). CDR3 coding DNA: TGTGCCAGCAATTTTCGCTTGACTAGCGGGAGTAAAGATGAGCAGTTCTTC. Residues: CASNFRLTSGSKDEQFF.

The CDR3 protein is CATKRRQPAAGAEAFF. Here the CDR3 DNA reads TGTGCCACCAAAAGACGACAACCCGCCGCGGGAGCTGAAGCTTTCTTT. The rearrangement joins TRBV10-3 to TRBJ1-1; D not certain. The germline V gene has CDR1 ENHRY and CDR2 SYGVKD. The ends were cut back, 10 bases at V and 6 bases at J, with 27 bases in the middle. The CDR3 has 16 amino acids.

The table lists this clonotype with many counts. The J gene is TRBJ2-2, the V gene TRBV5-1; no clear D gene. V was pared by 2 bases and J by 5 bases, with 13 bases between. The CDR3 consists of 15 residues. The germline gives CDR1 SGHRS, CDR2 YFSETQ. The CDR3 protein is CASSFPLQNTGELFF. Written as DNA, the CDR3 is TGCGCCAGCAGCTTCCCCCTTCAGAATACCGGGGAGCTGTTTTTT. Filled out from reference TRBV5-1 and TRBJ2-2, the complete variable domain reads KAGVTQTPRYLIKTRGQQVTLSCSPISGHRSVSWYQQTPGQGLQFLFEYFSETQRNKGNFPGRFSGRQFSNSRSEMNVSTLELGDSALYLCASSFPLQNTGELFFGEGSRLTVL.

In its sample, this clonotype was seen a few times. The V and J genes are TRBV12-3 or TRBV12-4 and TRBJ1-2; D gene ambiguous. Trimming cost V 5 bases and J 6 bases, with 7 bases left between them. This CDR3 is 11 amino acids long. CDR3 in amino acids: CASSLRDGYTF. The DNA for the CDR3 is TGTGCCAGCAGTCTCCGGGATGGCTACACCTTC.

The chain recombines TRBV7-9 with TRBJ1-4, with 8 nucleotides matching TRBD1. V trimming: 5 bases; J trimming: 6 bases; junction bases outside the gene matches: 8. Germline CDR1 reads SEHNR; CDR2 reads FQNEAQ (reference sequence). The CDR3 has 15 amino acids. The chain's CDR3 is CASSTDREAHEKLFF. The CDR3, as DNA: TGTGCCAGCAGCACGGACAGGGAGGCGCATGAAAAACTGTTTTTT.

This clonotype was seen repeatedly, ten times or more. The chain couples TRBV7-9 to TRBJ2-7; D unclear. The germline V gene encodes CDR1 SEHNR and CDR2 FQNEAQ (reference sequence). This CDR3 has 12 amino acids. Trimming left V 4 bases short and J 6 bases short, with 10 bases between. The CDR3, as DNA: TGTGCCAGCAGCTCAAAGGGCCCCGAGCAGTACTTC. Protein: CASSSKGPEQYF.

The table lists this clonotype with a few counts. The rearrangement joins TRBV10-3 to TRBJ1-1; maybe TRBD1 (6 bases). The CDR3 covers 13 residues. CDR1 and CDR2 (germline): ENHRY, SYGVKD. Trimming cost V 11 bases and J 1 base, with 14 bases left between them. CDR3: CALRGGRNTEAFF. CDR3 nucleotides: TGTGCCCTCCGGGGGGGGCGGAACACTGAAGCTTTCTTT.

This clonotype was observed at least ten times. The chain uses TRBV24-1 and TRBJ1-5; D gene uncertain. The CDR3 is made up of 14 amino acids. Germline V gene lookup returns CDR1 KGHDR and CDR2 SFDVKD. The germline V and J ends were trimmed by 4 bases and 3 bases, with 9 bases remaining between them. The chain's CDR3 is CATSERSFNQPQHF. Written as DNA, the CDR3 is TGTGCCACCAGTGAACGTAGCTTCAATCAGCCCCAGCATTTT.

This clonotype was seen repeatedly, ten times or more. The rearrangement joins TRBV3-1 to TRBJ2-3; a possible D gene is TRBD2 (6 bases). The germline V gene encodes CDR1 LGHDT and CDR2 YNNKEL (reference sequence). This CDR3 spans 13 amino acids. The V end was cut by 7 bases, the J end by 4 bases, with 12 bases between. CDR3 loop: CASTGSSADTQYF. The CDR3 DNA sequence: TGTGCCAGCACCGGGAGTAGCGCAGATACGCAGTATTTT.

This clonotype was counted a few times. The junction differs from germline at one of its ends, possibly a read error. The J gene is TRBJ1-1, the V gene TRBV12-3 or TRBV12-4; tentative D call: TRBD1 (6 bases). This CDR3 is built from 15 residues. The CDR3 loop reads CAGSLAQGRATEAFF. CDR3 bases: TGTGCCGGCAGTTTAGCCCAGGGGCGGGCTACTGAAGCTTTCTTT.